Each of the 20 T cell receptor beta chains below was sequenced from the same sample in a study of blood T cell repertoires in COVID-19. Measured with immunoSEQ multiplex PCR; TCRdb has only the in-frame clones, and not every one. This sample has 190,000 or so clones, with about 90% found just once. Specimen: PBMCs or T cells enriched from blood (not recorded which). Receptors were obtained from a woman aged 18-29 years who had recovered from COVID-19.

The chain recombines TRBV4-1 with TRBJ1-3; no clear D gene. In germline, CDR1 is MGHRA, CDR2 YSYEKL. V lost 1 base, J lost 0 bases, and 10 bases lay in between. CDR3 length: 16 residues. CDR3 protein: CASSQVGAGSGNTIYF. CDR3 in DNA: TGCGCCAGCAGCCAAGTCGGCGCGGGCTCTGGAAACACCATATATTTT.

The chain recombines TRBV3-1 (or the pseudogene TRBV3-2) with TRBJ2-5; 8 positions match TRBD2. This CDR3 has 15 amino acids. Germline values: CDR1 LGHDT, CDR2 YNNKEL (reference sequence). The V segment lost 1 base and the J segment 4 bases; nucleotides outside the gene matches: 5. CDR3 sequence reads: CASSQGGTSVETQYF. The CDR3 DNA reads TGTGCCAGCAGCCAAGGTGGGACTAGTGTAGAGACCCAGTACTTC.

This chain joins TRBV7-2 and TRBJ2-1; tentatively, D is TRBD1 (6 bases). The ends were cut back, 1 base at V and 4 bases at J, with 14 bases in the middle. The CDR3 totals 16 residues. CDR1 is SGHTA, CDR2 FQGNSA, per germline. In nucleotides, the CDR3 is TGTGCCAGCAGCTTAGTGTTCTCAGGGGCTTACAATGAGCAGTTCTTC. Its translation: CASSLVFSGAYNEQFF.

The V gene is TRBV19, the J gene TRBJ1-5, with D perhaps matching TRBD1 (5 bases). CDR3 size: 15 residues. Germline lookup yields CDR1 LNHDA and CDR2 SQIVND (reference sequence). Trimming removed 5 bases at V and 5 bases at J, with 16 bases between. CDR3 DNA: TGTGCCAGTAGTCCCCCGACATGGGGGGATCAGCCCCAGCATTTT. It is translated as CASSPPTWGDQPQHF.

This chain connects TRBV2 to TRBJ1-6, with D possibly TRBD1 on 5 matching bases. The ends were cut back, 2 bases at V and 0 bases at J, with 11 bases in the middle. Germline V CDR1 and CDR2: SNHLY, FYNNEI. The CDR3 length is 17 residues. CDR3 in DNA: TGTGCCAGCAGTGAACAGGGATGGGGCTCCTATAATTCACCCCTCCACTTT. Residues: CASSEQGWGSYNSPLHF.

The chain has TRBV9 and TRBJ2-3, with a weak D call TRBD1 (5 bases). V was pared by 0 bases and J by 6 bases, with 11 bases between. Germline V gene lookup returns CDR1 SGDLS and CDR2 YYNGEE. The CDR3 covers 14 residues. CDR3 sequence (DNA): TGTGCCAGCAGCGTAGAGGGGAACAGCGATACGCAGTATTTT. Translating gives CASSVEGNSDTQYF.

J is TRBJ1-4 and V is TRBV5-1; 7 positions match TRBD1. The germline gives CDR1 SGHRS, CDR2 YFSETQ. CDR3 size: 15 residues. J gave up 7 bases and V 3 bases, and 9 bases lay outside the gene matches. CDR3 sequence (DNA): TGCGCCAGCAGCTACCCGACAGGGAAAAGTGAAAAACTGTTTTTT. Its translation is CASSYPTGKSEKLFF.

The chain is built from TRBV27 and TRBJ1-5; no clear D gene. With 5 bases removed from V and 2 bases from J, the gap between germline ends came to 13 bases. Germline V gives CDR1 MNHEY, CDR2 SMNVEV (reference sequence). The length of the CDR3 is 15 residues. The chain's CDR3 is CASSLGGEGNQPQHF. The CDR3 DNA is TGTGCCAGCAGTCTCGGAGGTGAGGGCAATCAGCCCCAGCATTTT.

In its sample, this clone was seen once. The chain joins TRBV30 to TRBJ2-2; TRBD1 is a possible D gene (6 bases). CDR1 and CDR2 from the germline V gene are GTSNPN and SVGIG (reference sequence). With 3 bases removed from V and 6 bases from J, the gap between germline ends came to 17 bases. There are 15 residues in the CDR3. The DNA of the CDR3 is TGTGCCTGGAGCCTATTCTCCCAGGGGTCCGGGGAGCTGTTTTTT. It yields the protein CAWSLFSQGSGELFF.

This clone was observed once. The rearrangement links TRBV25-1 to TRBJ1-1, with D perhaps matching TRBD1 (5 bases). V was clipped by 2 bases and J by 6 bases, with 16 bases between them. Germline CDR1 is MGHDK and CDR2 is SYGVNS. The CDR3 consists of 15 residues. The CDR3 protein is CASSEQGPVYAEAFF. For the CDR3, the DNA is TGTGCCAGCAGTGAACAGGGCCCGGTCTACGCTGAAGCTTTCTTT.

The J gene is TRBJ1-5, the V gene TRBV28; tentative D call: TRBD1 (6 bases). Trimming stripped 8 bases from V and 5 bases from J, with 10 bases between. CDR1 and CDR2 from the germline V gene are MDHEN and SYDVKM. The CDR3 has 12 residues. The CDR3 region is CASEGVDQPQHF. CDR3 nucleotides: TGTGCCAGCGAGGGGGTTGATCAGCCCCAGCATTTT.

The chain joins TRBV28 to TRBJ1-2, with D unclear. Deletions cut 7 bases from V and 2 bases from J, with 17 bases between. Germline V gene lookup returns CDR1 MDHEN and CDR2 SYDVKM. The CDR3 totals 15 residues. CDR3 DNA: TGTGCCAGCAACAGCGGAGACCTCCTAAACTATGGCTACACCTTC. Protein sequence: CASNSGDLLNYGYTF.

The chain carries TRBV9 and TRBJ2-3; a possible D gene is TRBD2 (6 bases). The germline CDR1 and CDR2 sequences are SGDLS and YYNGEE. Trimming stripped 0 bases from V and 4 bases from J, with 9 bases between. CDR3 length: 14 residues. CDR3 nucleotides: TGTGCCAGCAGCGTAGAGGGAGGCCCAGATACGCAGTATTTT. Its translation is CASSVEGGPDTQYF. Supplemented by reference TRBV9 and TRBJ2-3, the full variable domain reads DSGVTQTPKHLITATGQRVTLRCSPRSGDLSVYWYQQSLDQGLQFLIQYYNGEERAKGNILERFSAQQFPDLHSELNLSSLELGDSALYFCASSVEGGPDTQYFGPGTRLTVL.

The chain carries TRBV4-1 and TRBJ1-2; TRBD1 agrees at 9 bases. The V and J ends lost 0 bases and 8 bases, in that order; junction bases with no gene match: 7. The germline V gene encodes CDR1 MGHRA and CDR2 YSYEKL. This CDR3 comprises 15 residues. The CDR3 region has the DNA TGCGCCAGCAGCCAAGATGGTGGGACAGGGATCGGCTACACCTTC. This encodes CASSQDGGTGIGYTF.

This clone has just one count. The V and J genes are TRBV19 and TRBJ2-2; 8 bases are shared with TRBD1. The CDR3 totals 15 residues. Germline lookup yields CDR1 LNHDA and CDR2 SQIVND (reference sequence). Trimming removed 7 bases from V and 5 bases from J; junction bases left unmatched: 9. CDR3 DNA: TGTGCCAGTAAGGGTAGTCAGGGGGCAACCGGGGAGCTGTTTTTT. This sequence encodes CASKGSQGATGELFF.

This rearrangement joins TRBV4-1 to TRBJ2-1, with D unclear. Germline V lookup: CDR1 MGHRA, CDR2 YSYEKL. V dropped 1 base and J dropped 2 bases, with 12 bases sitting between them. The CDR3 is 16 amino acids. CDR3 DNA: TGCGCCAGCAGCCAAGTCCAGGTACTGGCCTACAATGAGCAGTTCTTC. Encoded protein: CASSQVQVLAYNEQFF.

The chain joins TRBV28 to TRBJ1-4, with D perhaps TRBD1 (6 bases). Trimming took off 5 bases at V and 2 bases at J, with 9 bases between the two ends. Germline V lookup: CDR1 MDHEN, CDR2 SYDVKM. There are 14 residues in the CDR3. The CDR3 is CASSPGQTNEKLFF. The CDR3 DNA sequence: TGTGCCAGCAGTCCCGGACAGACTAATGAAAAACTGTTTTTT.

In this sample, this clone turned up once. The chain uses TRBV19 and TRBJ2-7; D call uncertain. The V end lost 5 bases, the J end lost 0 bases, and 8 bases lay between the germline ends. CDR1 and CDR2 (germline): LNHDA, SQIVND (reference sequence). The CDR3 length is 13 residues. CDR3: CASSAQNSYEQYF. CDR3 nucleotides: TGTGCCAGTAGTGCACAGAACTCCTACGAGCAGTACTTC.

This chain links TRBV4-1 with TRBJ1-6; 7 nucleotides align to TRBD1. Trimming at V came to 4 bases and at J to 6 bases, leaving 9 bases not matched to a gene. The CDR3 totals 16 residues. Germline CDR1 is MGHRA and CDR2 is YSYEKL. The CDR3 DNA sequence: TGCGCCAGCAGCCTCTACGGGCAGGGGGGTAATTCACCCCTCCACTTT. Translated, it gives CASSLYGQGGNSPLHF.

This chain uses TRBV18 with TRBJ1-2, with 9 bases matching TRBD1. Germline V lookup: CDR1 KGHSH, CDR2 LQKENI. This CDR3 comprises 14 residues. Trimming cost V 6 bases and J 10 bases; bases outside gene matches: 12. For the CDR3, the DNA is TGTGCCAGCTCCCCAACTCGGGACAGGGATGACTACACCTTC. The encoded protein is CASSPTRDRDDYTF.